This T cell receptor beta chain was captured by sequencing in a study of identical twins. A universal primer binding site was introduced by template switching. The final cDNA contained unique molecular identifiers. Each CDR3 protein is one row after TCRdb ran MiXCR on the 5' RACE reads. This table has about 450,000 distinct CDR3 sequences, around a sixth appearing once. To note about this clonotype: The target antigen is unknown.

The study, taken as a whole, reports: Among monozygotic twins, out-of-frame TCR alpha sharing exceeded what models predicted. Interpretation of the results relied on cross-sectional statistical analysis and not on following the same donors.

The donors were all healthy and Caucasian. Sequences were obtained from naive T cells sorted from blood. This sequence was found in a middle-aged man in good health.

The CDR3 coding sequence is TGTGCCAGCAGCTCTGGGCAGGGCCTCTTTGATACGCAGTATTTT. It specifies CASSSGQGLFDTQYF. The chain employs TRBV11-2 and TRBJ2-3; weak D call: TRBD1 (5 bases). Trimming took off 4 bases at V and 6 bases at J, with 17 bases between the two ends. CDR3 length: 15 amino acids. Germline values: CDR1 SGHAT, CDR2 FQNNGV.